The 32 T cell receptor beta chains listed next were all sequenced from one sample in a study of blood T cells in healthy people across ages. A second roughly 7 to 11 cycle PCR used barcoded and J-beta primers. TCRdb re-derived calls from the 5' RACE reads in MiXCR, one entry per CDR3 protein. The profile shows about 1.4 million distinct CDR3 sequences, approximately 59% of them singletons. The source material was blood. All receptors come from a man between 18 and 29 years old in good health.

The rearrangement links TRBV12-3 or TRBV12-4 to TRBJ2-7, with TRBD1 as a possible D gene (5 bases). The ends were cut back, 1 base at V and 0 bases at J, with 10 bases in the middle. The CDR3 covers 15 residues. The CDR3 region has the DNA TGTGCCAGCAGTTTAGTTACAGGAGCCTCCTACGAGCAGTACTTC. Protein: CASSLVTGASYEQYF.

This chain joins TRBV21-1 and TRBJ1-5; no DNA check was done on the table's D call, TRBD1. TRBV21-1 is given as a pseudogene. The CDR3 contains 13 residues. The CDR3 region has the DNA TGTGCCAGCCGCCCGACAGAATGCCGGCCCCAGCATTTT. This gives the protein CASRPTECRPQHF.

The gene calls are TRBV7-8 and TRBJ2-7; TRBD2 might be the D (7 bases). Germline values: CDR1 SGHVS, CDR2 FQNEAQ. V was clipped by 3 bases and J by 3 bases, with 15 bases between them. CDR3 length: 15 amino acids. This CDR3 is CASSLFGGGDYEQYF. The CDR3 coding sequence is TGTGCCAGCAGCTTGTTCGGAGGGGGGGACTACGAGCAGTACTTC.

The chain recombines TRBV3-1 with TRBJ2-4; D may be TRBD1 (5 bases). CDR3 length equals 14 residues. Germline V gene lookup returns CDR1 LGHDT and CDR2 YNNKEL (reference sequence). V was clipped by 4 bases and J by 4 bases, with 11 bases between them. CDR3: CASSPGDRKNIQYF. CDR3 coding DNA: TGTGCCAGCAGCCCTGGAGACAGAAAAAACATTCAGTACTTC.

This clonotype was observed a few times. This chain links TRBV29-1 with TRBJ2-1, with TRBD2 as a possible D gene (6 bases). TRBJ2-7 explains the end of the DNA better; the J call may be wrong. This CDR3 contains 15 residues. Germline V gene lookup returns CDR1 SQVTM and CDR2 ANQGSEA. This CDR3 is CSVEGTGSSYNEQYF. CDR3 nucleotides: TGCAGCGTTGAAGGTACCGGGAGCTCCTACAATGAGCAGTACTTC.

The chain employs TRBV6-5 and TRBJ2-1; D uncertain. The length of the CDR3 is 17 residues. Per the germline V gene, CDR1 is MNHEY and CDR2 is SVGAGI. V gave up 0 bases and J gave up 0 bases, with 12 bases separating them. The CDR3 spells CASSYSNDGRSYNEQFF. The DNA for the CDR3 is TGTGCCAGCAGTTACTCGAACGACGGTCGCTCCTACAATGAGCAGTTCTTC.

V gene TRBV7-9 combines with J gene TRBJ1-5; D unclear. The CDR3 extends over 15 amino acids. Germline CDR1 is SEHNR and CDR2 is FQNEAQ (reference sequence). The V end was cut by 5 bases, the J end by 0 bases, with 11 bases between. The CDR3 region has the DNA TGTGCCAGCAGCGAAGACCAGTATAGCAATCAGCCCCAGCATTTT. It specifies CASSEDQYSNQPQHF.

This clonotype was seen once. The J gene is TRBJ2-5, the V gene TRBV6-1, with D unresolved. The J call may be in error: the DNA end matches TRBJ2-4 better. This CDR3 is built from 13 residues. Germline lookup yields CDR1 MNHNS and CDR2 SASEGT. CDR3 DNA sequence: TGTGCCAGCAGTGGAGGAACGTACGGCATTCAGTACTTC. Amino acids: CASSGGTYGIQYF.

In its sample, this clonotype was seen many times. V and J are TRBV5-1 and TRBJ1-1; no definite D call. Deletions cut 0 bases from V and 3 bases from J, with 9 bases between. The CDR3 sequence is 14 residues long. The germline CDR1 and CDR2 sequences are SGHRS and YFSETQ. This CDR3 reads CASSLDWTDTEAFF. In nucleotides, the CDR3 is TGCGCCAGCAGCTTGGATTGGACGGACACTGAAGCTTTCTTT.

The chain combines TRBV27 with TRBJ1-5; 12 bases match TRBD1. Germline lookup yields CDR1 MNHEY and CDR2 SMNVEV (reference sequence). The CDR3 runs to 19 residues. V trimming: 6 bases; J trimming: 2 bases; junction bases outside the gene matches: 14. This CDR3 reads CASRVSGTGGSRGNQPQHF. As DNA, the CDR3 is TGTGCCAGCAGAGTTTCCGGGACAGGGGGCTCTCGGGGCAATCAGCCCCAGCATTTT.

This clonotype was observed a few times. V is TRBV28 and J is TRBJ1-6; the D gene is possibly TRBD1 (5 bases). The V and J ends lost 8 bases and 5 bases respectively, with 16 bases between them. Germline loops: CDR1 MDHEN, CDR2 SYDVKM. The CDR3 extends over 15 amino acids. CDR3 region: CASRVRGRNNSPLHF. CDR3 DNA: TGTGCCAGCCGGGTGAGGGGAAGGAATAATTCACCCCTCCACTTT.

This clonotype has only a few counts. The rearrangement joins TRBV6-1 to TRBJ1-6; D gene unclear. The V end was cut by 0 bases, the J end by 7 bases, with 13 bases between. The CDR3 sequence is 16 residues long. Germline CDR1 MNHNS, CDR2 SASEGT. The CDR3: CASSEARGSPNSPLHF. The CDR3 nucleotides read TGTGCCAGCAGTGAAGCGCGGGGTTCCCCGAATTCACCCCTCCACTTT.

This clonotype was observed a few times. The rearrangement uses TRBV4-1 and TRBJ2-4; D perhaps matches TRBD2 (5 bases). Germline V gene data show CDR1 as MGHRA and CDR2 as YSYEKL. V dropped 1 base and J dropped 5 bases, with 6 bases sitting between them. This CDR3 comprises 13 residues. For the CDR3, the DNA is TGCGCCAGCAGCCAAGGGGGAGAAAACATTCAGTACTTC. Translation gives CASSQGGENIQYF.

The chain is built from TRBV20-1 and TRBJ2-7; the D is unclear. Trimming cost V 0 bases and J 5 bases, with 14 bases left between them. This CDR3 region has 14 residues. Germline values: CDR1 DFQATT, CDR2 SNEGSKA (reference sequence). The CDR3 DNA reads TGCAGTGCTAGAGATCGGCTAGGGTCCCACGAGCAGTACTTC. It is translated as CSARDRLGSHEQYF.

This clonotype was counted ten times or more. V gene TRBV2 combines with J gene TRBJ2-5, with 12 bases aligning to TRBD2. In germline, CDR1 is SNHLY, CDR2 FYNNEI. The CDR3 has 15 amino acids. The V gene end was trimmed by 8 bases and the J gene end by 7 bases; junction bases not matched to a gene: 11. CDR3 region: CASVATSGSLGTQYF. In nucleotides, the CDR3 is TGTGCCAGCGTGGCGACTAGCGGGAGTTTGGGGACCCAGTACTTC.

The chain carries TRBV7-9 and TRBJ1-1; a weak D match, TRBD1 (6 bases). V lost 4 bases to trimming and J lost 13 bases, with 19 bases between them. The CDR3 extends over 13 amino acids. The germline gives CDR1 SEHNR, CDR2 FQNEAQ (reference sequence). In nucleotides, the CDR3 is TGTGCCAGCAGCTATGGGGGGGGCGCGGTTGATTTCTTT. It is translated as CASSYGGGAVDFF.

This clonotype appeared a few times. J is TRBJ2-2 and V is TRBV2, with D uncertain. The CDR3 is 12 amino acids. The V gene lost 4 bases and the J gene lost 3 bases, with 3 bases spanning the gap. Germline CDR1 and CDR2: SNHLY and FYNNEI. In nucleotides, the CDR3 is TGTGCCAGCAGTGCCGACACCGGGGAGCTGTTTTTT. This codes for CASSADTGELFF.

The CDR3: CASRSRVPSRSNQPQHF. As DNA, the CDR3 is TGTGCCAGCAGATCCAGGGTCCCCTCCAGGAGCAATCAGCCCCAGCATTTT. This chain uses TRBV5-4 with TRBJ1-5, with D possibly being TRBD1 (5 bases). Germline CDR1 reads SGHNT; CDR2 reads YYREEE (reference sequence). This CDR3 is built from 17 residues. Trimming left V 5 bases short and J 1 base short, with 19 bases between.

This rearrangement joins TRBV21-1 to TRBJ1-2. TRBV21-1 is described as a pseudogene. The CDR3 covers 15 residues. This chain's CDR3 is CASSTNPKINYGYTF. DNA for the CDR3: TGTGCCAGCAGCACTAATCCTAAAATTAACTATGGCTACACCTTC.

The rearrangement links TRBV29-1 to TRBJ1-4, with D possibly matching TRBD1 (6 bases). Trimming left V 4 bases short and J 5 bases short, with 8 bases between. CDR3 length equals 12 residues. CDR1 and CDR2 (germline): SQVTM, ANQGSEA. Here the CDR3 reads CSVGGGNEKLFF. CDR3 nucleotides: TGCAGCGTTGGCGGGGGCAATGAAAAACTGTTTTTT.

The chain recombines TRBV15 with TRBJ1-1; D is possibly TRBD1 (6 bases). With 4 bases removed from V and 0 bases from J, the gap between germline ends came to 9 bases. CDR3 length equals 14 residues. The germline gives CDR1 LNHNV, CDR2 YYDKDF (reference sequence). The DNA for the CDR3 is TGTGCCACCAGCACCAGGGGCATGAACACTGAAGCTTTCTTT. The encoded protein is CATSTRGMNTEAFF.

This chain joins TRBV27 and TRBJ2-3, with 9 bases fitting TRBD2. Trimming removed 3 bases from V and 1 base from J; junction bases left unmatched: 11. The CDR3 runs 18 residues. The germline CDR1 and CDR2 sequences are MNHEY and SMNVEV (reference sequence). The CDR3 protein is CASSLRIAGVAGTDTQYF. The DNA for the CDR3 is TGTGCCAGCAGTTTGAGAATAGCGGGGGTGGCTGGCACAGATACGCAGTATTTT.

Only a few counts were recorded for this clonotype. The J gene is TRBJ2-7, the V gene TRBV7-6; TRBD1 is a possible D gene (6 bases). Per the germline V gene, CDR1 is SGHVS and CDR2 is FNYEAQ. The V and J ends lost 5 bases and 12 bases respectively, with 14 bases between them. The CDR3 is made up of 11 amino acids. The CDR3 DNA follows: TGTGCCAGCAGCCCCCTACAGGGTGCGTACTTC. It yields the protein CASSPLQGAYF.

The chain has TRBV4-2 and TRBJ2-1, with 12 bases fitting TRBD2. The CDR3 spans 18 residues. The V and J ends lost 3 bases and 0 bases, in that order; junction bases with no gene match: 6. Germline V gives CDR1 LGHNA, CDR2 YNFKEQ. CDR3 in amino acids: CASSHLLAGGSSYNEQFF. CDR3 DNA sequence: TGTGCCAGCAGCCACCTACTAGCGGGGGGCAGCTCCTACAATGAGCAGTTCTTC.

V gene TRBV12-3 or TRBV12-4 combines with J gene TRBJ1-6; D is possibly TRBD1 (5 bases). The CDR3 is made up of 15 amino acids. V was clipped by 7 bases and J by 10 bases, with 20 bases between them. DNA of the CDR3: TGTGCCAGCATGTTCCGGGACGGTGGCGGATCACCCCTCCACTTT. Translating it yields CASMFRDGGGSPLHF.

The rearrangement joins TRBV29-1 to TRBJ1-1, with a tentative D call TRBD1 (5 bases). Trimming cost V 2 bases and J 1 base, with 11 bases left between them. The CDR3 has 14 residues. Germline V gene lookup returns CDR1 SQVTM and CDR2 ANQGSEA. For the CDR3, the DNA is TGCAGCGTTGAAATGGGGGGAAGGAACACTGAAGCTTTCTTT. It yields the protein CSVEMGGRNTEAFF.

The chain joins TRBV12-3 or TRBV12-4 to TRBJ2-5, with 7 bases that match TRBD1. The DNA end is more similar to TRBJ2-7, so the J call may be wrong. This CDR3 comprises 14 residues. CDR3 coding DNA: TGTGCCAGCAGCCGGGACAGCCTATGGGGCGAGCAGTACTTC. It encodes CASSRDSLWGEQYF.

The chain joins TRBV4-2 to TRBJ2-1, with 8 bases fitting TRBD2. The CDR3 length is 15 residues. In germline, CDR1 is LGHNA, CDR2 YNFKEQ. J lost 7 bases, V lost 0 bases, and 5 bases had no gene match. CDR3 DNA sequence: TGTGCCAGCAGCCAAGACAGCGGGAGAACGAATGAGCAGTTCTTC. Translating gives CASSQDSGRTNEQFF.

The CDR3 loop reads CASSLSSGTWDTQYF. The CDR3 DNA sequence: TGTGCCAGCAGCTTAAGTAGCGGGACGTGGGATACGCAGTATTTT. The chain links TRBV7-8 to TRBJ2-3, with 8 bases aligning to TRBD2. CDR1 SGHVS and CDR2 FQNEAQ come from the germline V gene. The CDR3 covers 15 residues. V lost 2 bases, J lost 6 bases, and 7 bases stayed unmatched.

The chain recombines TRBV3-1 with TRBJ2-7, with D unresolved. Trimming removed 1 base at V and 6 bases at J, with 10 bases between. CDR3 length equals 13 residues. Per the germline V gene, CDR1 is LGHDT and CDR2 is YNNKEL (reference sequence). CDR3 nucleotide sequence: TGTGCCAGCAGCCAAGGTACGGTGGGCGAGCAGTACTTC. Translation: CASSQGTVGEQYF.

A few counts support this clonotype. The chain recombines TRBV6-2 or TRBV6-3 with TRBJ2-2; D unclear. This CDR3 region has 12 residues. Germline loops: CDR1 MNHEY, CDR2 SVGEGT. The germline V and J ends were trimmed by 6 bases and 6 bases, with 8 bases remaining between them. The CDR3 DNA reads TGTGCCAGCAGCCGTTCCCCCGGGGAGCTGTTTTTT. Protein product: CASSRSPGELFF.

This clonotype was seen only a few times. CDR3 coding DNA: TGCAGCGTTGACGCAGGAACCTATGGCTACACCTTC. It translates to CSVDAGTYGYTF. The chain couples TRBV29-1 to TRBJ1-2; the D is unclear. Germline values: CDR1 SQVTM, CDR2 ANQGSEA. The CDR3 covers 12 residues. Trimming shortened V by 3 bases and J by 4 bases, and 9 bases separated the two germline ends.